This TCR beta chain was recorded in a study of follicular helper T cells after annual influenza vaccination. The repertoire was sequenced with immunoSEQ multiplex PCR; TCRdb's copy has only in-frame clones and lacks some. Of approximately 30,000 clones in the sample, more than 80% are singletons; the top ten hold 0.95% to 1.5%. Described time point: 2014-2015 season, pre-vaccination. Germline V gene data show CDR1 as SGHNT and CDR2 as YYREEE (reference sequence). This CDR3 is built from 15 residues. V lost 1 base and J 0 bases, leaving 5 bases between the germline ends. V gene TRBV5-4 combines with J gene TRBJ2-6; D call uncertain. This receptor was obtained from an adult who received the influenza vaccine. The sample in question was CXCR5+ CD38- circulating T follicular helper cells from blood, obtained on the day of influenza vaccination. Subset meaning: circulating Tfh, non-naive CD4+CXCR5+PD-1+ (ICOS+CD38+ or ICOS-CD38-). CDR3: CASSLTASGANVLTF. The CDR3 DNA follows: TGTGCCAGCAGCTTGACAGCCTCTGGGGCCAACGTCCTGACTTTC.